These T cell receptor beta chains were read from a single sample in a study of T cells in Graves' hyperthyroidism and ophthalmopathy. TCRdb re-derived calls from the multiplex PCR reads in MiXCR, one entry per CDR3 protein. The sample holds about 270,000 distinct CDR3 sequences; about 20% are singletons and the top ten take around 60%. The sequenced sample consisted of blood. The source of these receptors is a man aged 25-45 years with Graves' ophthalmopathy. The CDR3 runs from the conserved cysteine through the conserved F or W. A D gene is named only where the DNA matches it firmly. Where a row states a size, it is once, few, many or the class of an expanded clone; other rows omit it.

length: 15
size: .
V: TRBV5-1
J: TRBJ2-3
D: TRBD2
CDR3: CAGSLSGSTADTQYF
DNA: TGCGCCGGCAGCTTGAGCGGGAGTACCGCAGATACGCAGTATTTT

length: 13
size: few
V: TRBV28
J: TRBJ2-2
D: .
CDR3: CASRSGNTGELFF
DNA: TGTGCCAGCAGATCCGGAAACACCGGGGAGCTGTTTTTT

length: 17
size: .
V: TRBV5-6
J: TRBJ2-1
D: .
CDR3: CASSLVSFDRGYNGQFF
DNA: TGTGCCAGCAGCTTGGTCTCCTTTGACCGGGGCTACAATGGGCAGTTCTTC

length: 18
size: .
V: TRBV18
J: TRBJ1-6
D: .
CDR3: CASSPFTQGGSSNSPLHF
DNA: TGTGCCAGCTCACCCTTCACACAGGGAGGATCTTCTAATTCACCCCTCCACTTT

length: 15
size: .
V: TRBV9
J: TRBJ1-4
D: .
CDR3: CASSTQGSPNEKLFF
DNA: TGTGCCAGCAGCACACAGGGTTCCCCTAATGAAAAACTGTTTTTT

length: 15
size: many
V: TRBV7-8
J: TRBJ2-7
D: .
CDR3: CASSSSLGSTYEQYF
DNA: TGTGCCAGCAGCTCGAGTCTAGGGTCGACCTACGAGCAGTACTTC

length: 15
size: many
V: TRBV2
J: TRBJ2-3
D: .
CDR3: CASSEDLPRTDTQYF
DNA: TGTGCCAGCAGTGAGGACCTCCCCCGCACAGATACGCAGTATTTT

length: 13
size: .
V: TRBV20-1
J: TRBJ2-5
D: .
CDR3: CSARDHSGQTQYF
DNA: TGCAGTGCTAGAGATCACAGCGGACAGACCCAGTACTTC

length: 12
size: few
V: TRBV20-1
J: TRBJ1-1
D: .
CDR3: CSARDQNTEAFF
DNA: TGCAGTGCTAGAGACCAGAACACTGAAGCTTTCTTT

length: 16
size: many
V: TRBV12-3/TRBV12-4
J: TRBJ2-7
D: .
CDR3: CASSQERGGGSYEQYF
DNA: TGTGCCAGCAGCCAGGAAAGAGGTGGAGGCTCCTACGAGCAGTACTTC

length: 12
size: .
V: TRBV28
J: TRBJ2-1
D: .
CDR3: CASSSGREKQFF
DNA: TGTGCCAGCAGTTCGGGACGGGAGAAACAGTTCTTC

length: 15
size: many
V: TRBV3-1
J: TRBJ2-1
D: .
CDR3: CASSQVGSRYNEQFF
DNA: TGTGCCAGCAGCCAAGTCGGGAGCCGGTACAATGAGCAGTTCTTC

length: 14
size: many
V: TRBV3-1
J: TRBJ2-5
D: TRBD1
CDR3: CASSQEGTEETQYF
DNA: TGTGCCAGCAGCCAAGAGGGGACAGAAGAGACCCAGTACTTC

length: 13
size: .
V: TRBV3-1
J: TRBJ2-7
D: TRBD2
CDR3: CASTGRTSVEQYF
DNA: TGTGCCAGCACCGGTAGGACTAGTGTTGAGCAGTACTTC

length: 14
size: few
V: TRBV14
J: TRBJ2-7
D: TRBD2
CDR3: CASSPSGGSGMQYF
DNA: TGTGCCAGCAGCCCGTCAGGCGGTAGCGGGATGCAGTACTTC

length: 16
size: .
V: TRBV5-6
J: TRBJ2-2
D: TRBD2
CDR3: CASSLGLAGDTGELFF
DNA: TGTGCCAGCAGCTTGGGGCTAGCGGGAGACACCGGGGAGCTGTTTTTT

length: 14
size: few
V: TRBV12-3/TRBV12-4
J: TRBJ2-2
D: .
CDR3: CASREFANTGELFF
DNA: TGTGCCAGCAGGGAGTTCGCGAACACCGGGGAGCTGTTTTTT

length: 12
size: few
V: TRBV3-1
J: TRBJ2-7
D: .
CDR3: CATSGSSYEQYF
DNA: TGTGCCACATCCGGTAGCTCCTACGAGCAGTACTTC

length: 15
size: few
V: TRBV19
J: TRBJ2-3
D: TRBD1
CDR3: CASSTTGNIADTQYF
DNA: TGTGCCAGTAGTACGACAGGGAACATAGCAGATACGCAGTATTTT

length: 17
size: .
V: TRBV9
J: TRBJ2-5
D: TRBD2
CDR3: CASSVAGTSGSRVTQYF
DNA: TGTGCCAGCAGCGTAGCTGGGACTAGCGGGAGTCGGGTGACCCAGTACTTC

length: 19
size: .
V: TRBV28
J: TRBJ1-6
D: TRBD1
CDR3: CASSFLGADRTSGNSPLHF
DNA: TGTGCCAGCAGTTTTCTGGGCGCGGACAGGACCTCCGGGAATTCACCCCTCCACTTT

length: 16
size: .
V: TRBV12-3/TRBV12-4
J: TRBJ2-7
D: TRBD2
CDR3: CASSPGEGRGTYEQYF
DNA: TGTGCCAGCAGTCCGGGGGAGGGGCGCGGAACCTACGAGCAGTACTTC

length: 13
size: many
V: TRBV20-1
J: TRBJ2-7
D: .
CDR3: CSARGQLRSEQYF
DNA: TGCAGTGCTAGAGGTCAGTTAAGGTCCGAGCAGTACTTC

length: 14
size: .
V: TRBV7-6
J: TRBJ2-3
D: TRBD1
CDR3: CASSTGARTDTQYF
DNA: TGTGCCAGCAGCACAGGGGCCCGCACAGATACGCAGTATTTT

length: 11
size: .
V: TRBV7-2
J: TRBJ2-1
D: .
CDR3: CASEGYNEQFF
DNA: TGTGCCAGCGAGGGGTACAATGAGCAGTTCTTC

length: 17
size: .
V: TRBV20-1
J: TRBJ2-7
D: TRBD2
CDR3: CSARLSWSSGSSYEQYF
DNA: TGCAGTGCTAGACTCTCTTGGTCTAGCGGGAGTTCTTACGAGCAGTACTTC

length: 16
size: few
V: TRBV18
J: TRBJ2-3
D: TRBD2
CDR3: CASSPSLAGGTDTQYF
DNA: TGTGCCAGCTCACCGTCTCTAGCGGGAGGCACAGATACGCAGTATTTT

length: 13
size: few
V: TRBV18
J: TRBJ1-4
D: .
CDR3: CASSSGVDEKLFF
DNA: TGTGCCAGCTCGTCAGGGGTTGATGAAAAACTGTTTTTT

length: 15
size: .
V: TRBV7-9
J: TRBJ1-5
D: TRBD1
CDR3: CASSLEGTGGQPQHF
DNA: TGTGCCAGCAGCTTAGAGGGGACAGGGGGACAGCCCCAGCATTTT

length: 15
size: many
V: TRBV11-2
J: TRBJ2-5
D: TRBD1
CDR3: CASSPGTGAGETQYF
DNA: TGTGCCAGCAGCCCGGGGACAGGGGCGGGAGAGACCCAGTACTTC

length: 14
size: .
V: TRBV24-1
J: TRBJ2-2
D: .
CDR3: CATSDWPNTGELFF
DNA: TGTGCCACCAGTGATTGGCCGAACACCGGGGAGCTGTTTTTT

length: 14
size: few
V: TRBV30
J: TRBJ1-1
D: .
CDR3: CAWSGGPLNTEAFF
DNA: TGTGCCTGGAGTGGGGGACCCTTGAACACTGAAGCTTTCTTT

length: 14
size: few
V: TRBV12-3/TRBV12-4
J: TRBJ2-7
D: TRBD1
CDR3: CASSFTSTGKEQYF
DNA: TGTGCCAGCAGTTTTACATCGACAGGGAAAGAGCAGTACTTC

length: 15
size: .
V: TRBV5-5
J: TRBJ2-5
D: TRBD1
CDR3: CASSTVTGFGETQYF
DNA: TGTGCCAGCAGCACCGTGACAGGGTTTGGAGAGACCCAGTACTTC

length: 16
size: few
V: TRBV4-1
J: TRBJ2-1
D: TRBD2
CDR3: CASSQLAGGNPNEQFF
DNA: TGCGCCAGCAGCCAGCTAGCGGGAGGGAACCCCAATGAGCAGTTCTTC

length: 16
size: .
V: TRBV13
J: TRBJ2-1
D: TRBD1
CDR3: CASSLGVAGGYDEQFF
DNA: TGTGCCAGCAGCTTAGGCGTGGCAGGGGGTTACGATGAGCAGTTCTTC

length: 15
size: few
V: TRBV3-1
J: TRBJ2-2
D: .
CDR3: CASSQGWNGAGELFF
DNA: TGTGCCAGCAGCCAAGGGTGGAACGGGGCCGGGGAGCTGTTTTTT